This record looks at one T cell receptor (beta chain) sequence and its context. Germline loops: CDR1 SNHLY, CDR2 FYNNEI. V was cut by 3 bases and J by 3 bases, with 12 bases left in between. The CDR3 sequence is 14 residues long. This sample was included in a study of control samples from healthy donors and cancer patients. Profiling relied on immunoSEQ multiplex PCR, and the TCRdb table lists in-frame clones only, not all of them. The top ten clones hold about 1.5% of a sample with 75,000 to 95,000 clones, roughly 93% of them seen once. V usage is TRBV2 and J usage is TRBJ2-7, with D perhaps matching TRBD1 (6 bases). This TCR derives from a woman aged 25 to 39 in good health. Input material: blood. The CDR3 DNA follows: TGTGCCAGCAGTGAGGGGACACTTGGCTACGAGCAGTACTTC. Translating gives CASSEGTLGYEQYF.